This TCR beta chain was found in a study of T cell responses to AZD1222 COVID-19 vaccine. The study, taken as a whole, reports: Repertoires were obtained solely post-peak T cell response. Seropositive at baseline were only a handful of AZD1222 recipients. The sample set comprised mostly white British donors with more females, and clonal diversity was possibly underestimated.

As regards this clone: Its antigen is unknown.

The CDR3 is 14 residues long. Trimming stripped 3 bases from V and 4 bases from J, with 12 bases between. Germline V gives CDR1 MDHEN, CDR2 SYDVKM. Some clones are missing from TCRdb's copy, which holds only in-frame ones; the method was immunoSEQ multiplex PCR. The sample has 130,000 to 150,000 clones; about 91% are singletons. Sequencing was performed on peripheral blood, taken on day 0 of AZD1222 vaccination. This receptor was taken from an adult in good health. The chain has TRBV28 and TRBJ1-2; D may be TRBD1 (6 bases). The CDR3 DNA is TGTGCCAGCAGTTTTGTTGGGACATTCTATGGCTACACCTTC. Its protein is CASSFVGTFYGYTF.